The source of this T cell receptor beta chain is a study of T cell repertoires in cytomegalovirus infection. Study information: Indicated by public TCR beta signatures were CMV infection and matching HLA type. Study-wide points: Carriage of CMV together with the relevant HLA was identifiable through cumulative public TCR beta family frequency. HLA-C-restricted CMV clonotypes gave the most frequent clonotype in two of eight donors.

TCRdb passed the reads through MiXCR, listing each CDR3 protein once. The data hold some 250,000 distinct CDR3 sequences, with roughly 9.1% observed a single time. This clonotype occurred many times. Its specificity is not known. This receptor was identified in a human donor in good health (CMV status not recorded). Some clones in this sample may be carry-over from other donors' samples. What was sequenced was PBMCs.

Written as DNA, the CDR3 is TGTGCCAGCAGTTCTTGGACTAGCGGGAGGGTTCGAGAGACCCAGTACTTC. As protein: CASSSWTSGRVRETQYF. The chain uses TRBV12-3 or TRBV12-4 and TRBJ2-5; 15 nucleotides agree with TRBD2. CDR3 size: 17 residues. Germline trimming cut 4 bases from V and 4 bases from J; bases unmatched to any gene: 7.